One and the same sample provided the 28 T cell receptor beta chains below, sequenced in a study of OX40 agonist ivuxolimab in advanced cancers. Libraries were constructed by the immunoSEQ multiplex PCR assay. TCRdb re-hosts the immuneACCESS table, in-frame sequences only. Its copies lack some clones; in the studies checked, an unresolved V gene accounts for under half of them, and the cause for the rest is not known. The sample table shows some 63,000 clones, and 80% to 90% are seen once. The ten biggest clones cover about 5.1% of the sample. The sequencing here drew on CD4+ or CD8+ T cells sorted from blood, taken in a trial of the OX40 agonist ivuxolimab. The receptors here all came from an adult with an advanced solid tumor such as melanoma, head and neck, liver or kidney cancer.

The chain employs TRBV30 and TRBJ2-5; D unclear. V gave up 3 bases and J gave up 7 bases, with 15 bases separating them. The CDR3 runs 13 residues. Germline assignment: CDR1 GTSNPN and CDR2 SVGIG (reference sequence). The CDR3 sequence: CAWRAGLVGTQYF. CDR3 nucleotides: TGTGCCTGGAGGGCTGGGTTGGTAGGGACCCAGTACTTC. Variable domain in full (rest from reference TRBV30 and TRBJ2-5): SQTIHQWPATLVQPVGSPLSLECTVEGTSNPNLYWYRQAAGRGLQLLFYSVGIGQISSEVPQNLSASRPQDRQFILSSKKLLLSDSGFYLCAWRAGLVGTQYFGPGTRLLVL.

DNA for the CDR3: TGTGCCAGCAAGGCGGGAGGATGGACAGATACGCAGTATTTT. The encoded protein is CASKAGGWTDTQYF. The chain couples TRBV27 to TRBJ2-3; 8 bases line up with TRBD2. CDR1 MNHEY and CDR2 SMNVEV come from the germline V gene (reference sequence). The CDR3 spans 14 residues. V lost 7 bases, J lost 3 bases, and 6 bases stayed unmatched.

V and J are TRBV2 and TRBJ1-6; 8 nucleotides align to TRBD1. Unmatched junction bases numbered 7, after V lost 8 bases and J lost 10 bases. Per the germline V gene, CDR1 is SNHLY and CDR2 is FYNNEI. The CDR3 consists of 13 residues. CDR3 sequence: CASHDRGQSPLHF. The CDR3 nucleotides are TGTGCCAGCCATGACAGGGGTCAATCACCCCTCCACTTT.

This sequence joins TRBV5-1 and TRBJ1-2; D remains ambiguous. Looked up from germline, CDR1 is SGHRS and CDR2 is YFSETQ. The CDR3 contains 15 residues. Trimming left V 1 base short and J 8 bases short, with 18 bases between. The CDR3, as DNA: TGCGCCAGCAGCTTGAATGTGGGCTCTGCCGGGGGCTACACCTTC. It translates to CASSLNVGSAGGYTF.

CDR3 DNA: TGCGCCAGCAGGGGGACCGAGACAGCAAACACTGAAGCTTTCTTT. This translates into CASRGTETANTEAFF. V is TRBV5-1 and J is TRBJ1-1; D may be TRBD1 (5 bases). The ends were cut back, 5 bases at V and 2 bases at J, with 16 bases in the middle. From germline, CDR1 is SGHRS and CDR2 YFSETQ. The CDR3 totals 15 residues.

In this sample, this clone turned up once. This chain joins TRBV6-5 and TRBJ2-7; D is tentatively TRBD1 or TRBD2 (5 bases each). Germline CDR1 and CDR2: MNHEY and SVGAGI. The CDR3 covers 14 residues. V lost 5 bases to trimming and J lost 1 base, with 12 bases between them. Here the CDR3 DNA reads TGTGCCAGCAGTACCTGGGACCGTTCCTACGAGCAGTACTTC. Encoded protein: CASSTWDRSYEQYF.

The CDR3 spells CASSPRGDTNNEQFF. CDR3 coding DNA: TGTGCCAGCAGCCCCAGGGGGGACACAAACAATGAGCAGTTCTTC. The chain links TRBV16 to TRBJ2-1; possibly TRBD1 for D (7 bases). There are 15 residues in the CDR3. Trimming removed 4 bases from V and 5 bases from J, with 15 bases in between. Germline-derived CDR1 and CDR2 are KGHSY and FQNENV. Variable domain in full (rest from reference TRBV16 and TRBJ2-1): GEEVAQTPKHLVRGEGQKAKLYCAPIKGHSYVFWYQQVLKNEFKFLISFQNENVFDETGMPKERFSAKCLPNSPCSLEIQATKLEDSAVYFCASSPRGDTNNEQFFGPGTRLTVL.

This clone was observed a single time. The genes are TRBV5-1 and TRBJ1-3; 9 positions agree with TRBD1. The CDR3 is made up of 15 amino acids. Trimming at V came to 1 base and at J to 4 bases, leaving 3 bases not matched to a gene. Per germline, CDR1 SGHRS and CDR2 YFSETQ. CDR3 loop: CASSLNRGPGNTIYF. The CDR3 region has the DNA TGCGCCAGCAGCTTGAACAGGGGGCCCGGAAACACCATATATTTT. The whole variable domain, remainder taken from reference TRBV5-1 and TRBJ1-3, is KAGVTQTPRYLIKTRGQQVTLSCSPISGHRSVSWYQQTPGQGLQFLFEYFSETQRNKGNFPGRFSGRQFSNSRSEMNVSTLELGDSALYLCASSLNRGPGNTIYFGEGSWLTVV.

The chain is built from TRBV10-3 and TRBJ1-1; 9 bases map to TRBD1. V lost 6 bases and J lost 3; bases outside the gene matches: 2. The CDR3 consists of 13 residues. Germline V gene lookup returns CDR1 ENHRY and CDR2 SYGVKD. CDR3 sequence reads: CAIRTGGDTEAFF. The CDR3 nucleotides read TGTGCCATCAGGACAGGGGGTGACACTGAAGCTTTCTTT.

V is TRBV7-9 and J is TRBJ2-7; the match to TRBD2 covers 7 bases. The J segment lost 7 bases and the V segment lost 2 bases, leaving 11 bases of the junction unmatched. This CDR3 is built from 15 residues. CDR1 SEHNR and CDR2 FQNEAQ come from the germline V gene (reference sequence). This CDR3 is CASSLFGLAVSEQYF. CDR3 coding DNA: TGTGCCAGCAGCTTATTCGGGCTAGCGGTTTCGGAGCAGTACTTC.

The J gene is TRBJ1-3, the V gene TRBV5-6; 8 bases match TRBD1. J lost 5 bases, V lost 1 base, and 2 bases had no gene match. This CDR3 contains 14 residues. Germline CDR1 reads SGHDT; CDR2 reads YYEEEE. In DNA, the CDR3 is TGTGCCAGCAGCTTGAGGACAGGGAGAAACACCATATATTTT. Amino acids: CASSLRTGRNTIYF.

This clone is a singleton in its sample. The V gene is TRBV7-3, the J gene TRBJ2-3, with 13 positions matching TRBD2. The CDR3 has 15 amino acids. Trimming cost V 5 bases and J 4 bases; bases outside gene matches: 3. Germline V gene data show CDR1 as SGHTA and CDR2 as FQGTGA. The CDR3 DNA follows: TGTGCCAGCAGCAGACTAGCGGGAGGCCCAGATACGCAGTATTTT. This encodes CASSRLAGGPDTQYF.

The V gene is TRBV5-5, the J gene TRBJ2-3; D is unclear. Germline V gene lookup returns CDR1 SGHKS and CDR2 YYEKEE (reference sequence). The CDR3 has 15 residues. Between the trimmed V and J ends, which lost 0 bases and 1 base, there was a span of 9 bases. The CDR3 region is CASSLDGDRTDTQYF. The CDR3 nucleotides are TGTGCCAGCAGCTTGGACGGCGATCGCACAGATACGCAGTATTTT.

J is TRBJ2-5 and V is TRBV5-1, with 11 bases fitting TRBD2. The ends lost 3 bases at V and 3 bases at J; junction bases unmatched: 7. The CDR3 loop spans 16 amino acids. Germline V gene lookup returns CDR1 SGHRS and CDR2 YFSETQ. CDR3: CASSSTSGGLKETQYF. CDR3 coding DNA: TGCGCCAGCAGCTCTACTAGCGGGGGCCTTAAAGAGACCCAGTACTTC.

Only a few counts were recorded for this clone. The genes are TRBV5-1 and TRBJ2-7, with TRBD2 matching 8 bases. The CDR3 loop spans 15 amino acids. The germline CDR1 and CDR2 sequences are SGHRS and YFSETQ. V was pared by 0 bases and J by 3 bases, with 5 bases of the junction left unmatched. This chain's CDR3 is CASSLVSGSLYEQYF. CDR3 coding DNA: TGCGCCAGCAGCTTGGTAAGCGGGAGCCTCTACGAGCAGTACTTC.

V is TRBV2 and J is TRBJ1-4; D not certain. The CDR3 loop spans 13 amino acids. Trimming shortened V by 3 bases and J by 8 bases, and 10 bases separated the two germline ends. Per the germline V gene, CDR1 is SNHLY and CDR2 is FYNNEI. The CDR3 nucleotides read TGTGCCAGCAGTGAGACACCCCGCGAAAAACTGTTTTTT. As protein: CASSETPREKLFF.

The chain joins TRBV7-9 to TRBJ1-4; 8 bases match TRBD1. Germline V lookup: CDR1 SEHNR, CDR2 FQNEAQ (reference sequence). The CDR3 is 15 residues long. The ends lost 5 bases at V and 3 bases at J; junction bases unmatched: 5. CDR3 protein: CASSVPTGANEKLFF. CDR3 nucleotide sequence: TGTGCCAGCAGCGTTCCGACAGGGGCTAATGAAAAACTGTTTTTT.

The rearrangement uses TRBV2 and TRBJ1-5; the D gene is possibly TRBD1 (6 bases). CDR1 is SNHLY, CDR2 FYNNEI, per germline. With 6 bases removed from V and 0 bases from J, the gap between germline ends came to 9 bases. The CDR3 runs to 14 residues. The CDR3 DNA follows: TGTGCCAGCAGCGCAGGGGTTAGCAATCAGCCCCAGCATTTT. Its protein product is CASSAGVSNQPQHF. The full variable domain, with the rest looked up from reference TRBV2 and TRBJ1-5, is EPEVTQTPSHQVTQMGQEVILRCVPISNHLYFYWYRQILGQKVEFLVSFYNNEISEKSEIFDDQFSVERPDGSNFTLKIRSTKLEDSAMYFCASSAGVSNQPQHFGDGTRLSIL.

The chain joins TRBV30 to TRBJ1-3; D ambiguous. The CDR3 totals 11 residues. Trimming stripped 4 bases from V and 0 bases from J, with 1 base between. The germline CDR1 and CDR2 sequences are GTSNPN and SVGIG (reference sequence). The CDR3 sequence: CAWTSGNTIYF. The CDR3 bases are TGTGCCTGGACCTCTGGAAACACCATATATTTT.

In this sample, this clone turned up a few times. V is TRBV10-3 and J is TRBJ1-1; D is unclear. V was pared by 3 bases and J by 3 bases, with 14 bases between. The CDR3 sequence is 15 residues long. Germline V CDR1 and CDR2: ENHRY, SYGVKD. This CDR3 reads CAISDPTLPDTEAFF. In DNA form, the CDR3 reads TGTGCCATCAGTGACCCAACACTACCGGACACTGAAGCTTTCTTT.

The chain joins TRBV6-4 to TRBJ2-3, with unresolved D. This CDR3 region has 14 residues. The V gene lost 0 bases and the J gene lost 3 bases, with 7 bases spanning the gap. Germline lookup yields CDR1 MRHNA and CDR2 SNTAGT. The CDR3 sequence is CASSDSGFTDTQYF. The CDR3 nucleotides read TGTGCCAGCAGTGACTCTGGTTTTACAGATACGCAGTATTTT.

V usage is TRBV27 and J usage is TRBJ1-4; no definite D call. There are 15 residues in the CDR3. Germline CDR1 is MNHEY and CDR2 is SMNVEV (reference sequence). V was shortened by 4 bases and J by 8 bases, with 17 bases between the two germline ends. The CDR3 DNA reads as TGTGCCAGCAGTTCCCACACGTCCGTAGGGGAAAAACTGTTTTTT. Translation gives CASSSHTSVGEKLFF.

This chain uses TRBV10-1 with TRBJ2-2; 8 bases line up with TRBD2. Germline V gene sequence: CDR1 WNHNN, CDR2 SYGVQD (reference sequence). The length of the CDR3 is 15 residues. V shed 0 bases, J shed 3 bases, and the junction held 0 bases outside the gene matches. CDR3 sequence reads: CASSESAGDTGELFF. The CDR3 nucleotides read TGCGCCAGCAGTGAGTCAGCGGGAGACACCGGGGAGCTGTTTTTT.

V is TRBV5-1 and J is TRBJ2-7; 7 bases are shared with TRBD2. V was pared by 4 bases and J by 6 bases, with 13 bases of the junction left unmatched. The germline CDR1 and CDR2 sequences are SGHRS and YFSETQ. This CDR3 has 15 amino acids. In DNA form, the CDR3 reads TGCGCCAGCAGCCTGATGGGTCAGGGCGGGGGCGAGCAGTACTTC. Residues: CASSLMGQGGGEQYF.

CDR3: CASSNPGPLGEQFF. The CDR3 nucleotides read TGTGCCAGCAGCAATCCGGGGCCCCTCGGTGAGCAGTTCTTC. V is TRBV5-4 and J is TRBJ2-1, with D possibly being TRBD1 or TRBD2 (5 bases each). From germline, CDR1 is SGHNT and CDR2 YYREEE (reference sequence). V was trimmed by 4 bases and J by 9 bases, leaving 17 bases between them. The CDR3 is 14 amino acids.

This rearrangement joins TRBV9 to TRBJ2-2; D call uncertain. V lost 3 bases and J lost 5, with 5 bases in between. Per germline, CDR1 SGDLS and CDR2 YYNGEE. This CDR3 region has 12 residues. The CDR3 here is CASSGLTGELFF. For the CDR3, the DNA is TGTGCCAGCAGCGGGCTAACCGGGGAGCTGTTTTTT.

This clone appeared a single time. The chain has TRBV7-2 and TRBJ1-3; D gene ambiguous. The CDR3 covers 16 residues. Deletions cut 5 bases from V and 1 base from J, with 15 bases between. Germline-derived CDR1 and CDR2 are SGHTA and FQGNSA. CDR3 nucleotide sequence: TGTGCCAGCAGCGCCGTAGAGGTCGGGTCTGGAAACACCATATATTTT. Amino acids: CASSAVEVGSGNTIYF.

This clone is a singleton in its sample. V usage is TRBV18 and J usage is TRBJ2-1; 7 positions match TRBD2. The CDR3 has 16 residues. CDR1 and CDR2 (germline): KGHSH, LQKENI. J gave up 6 bases and V 1 base, and 9 bases lay outside the gene matches. The CDR3 region is CASSPLGGRSGNEQFF. CDR3 in DNA: TGTGCCAGCTCACCACTGGGCGGGAGATCCGGCAATGAGCAGTTCTTC.